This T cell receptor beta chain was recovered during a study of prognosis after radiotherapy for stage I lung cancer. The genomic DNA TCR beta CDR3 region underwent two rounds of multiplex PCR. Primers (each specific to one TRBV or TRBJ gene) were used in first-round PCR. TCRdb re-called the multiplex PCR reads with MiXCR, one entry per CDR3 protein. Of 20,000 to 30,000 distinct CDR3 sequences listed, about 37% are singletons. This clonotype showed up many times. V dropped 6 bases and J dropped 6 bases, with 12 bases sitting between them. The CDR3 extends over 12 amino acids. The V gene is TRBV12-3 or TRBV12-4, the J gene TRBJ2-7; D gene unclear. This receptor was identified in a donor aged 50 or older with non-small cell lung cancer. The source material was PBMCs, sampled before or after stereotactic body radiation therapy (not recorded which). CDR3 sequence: CASRPLVGEQYF. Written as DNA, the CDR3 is TGTGCCAGCAGACCCCTAGTAGGCGAGCAGTACTTC.